The 12 T cell receptor beta chains below were found in one sample sequenced in a study of T cell responses to AZD1222 COVID-19 vaccine. TCRdb's copy holds only in-frame clones and misses some; the assay was immunoSEQ multiplex PCR. The sample carries under 150,000 clones, 88% recorded once. The sample in question was peripheral blood, obtained on day 0 of AZD1222 vaccination. The receptors originated from an adult in good health.

This clone has just one count. Germline is not matched at one junction end, which may reflect a read error. V is TRBV19 and J is TRBJ1-1, with D possibly matching TRBD1 (6 bases). The germline gives CDR1 LNHDA, CDR2 SQIVND (reference sequence). The CDR3 is made up of 14 amino acids. The CDR3 DNA follows: TGTGCCAGTAGTATAGCGCTTTCAGGGGCCCACTACCGATTT. Translating gives CASSIALSGAHYRF.

This clone came up once. The chain uses TRBV6-5 and TRBJ1-5; no reliable D call. V shed 6 bases and J shed 8 bases, with 14 bases lying between them. CDR1 and CDR2 (germline): MNHEY, SVGAGI. The CDR3 covers 13 residues. The CDR3 bases are TGTGCCAGCAGCATAGGGTTTCTTAAGCCCCAGCATTTT. Its protein product is CASSIGFLKPQHF.

V and J are TRBV5-3 and TRBJ1-1; no clear D. TRBV5-3 is classed as an ORF, of uncertain function. Between the trimmed V and J ends, which lost 2 bases and 5 bases, there was a span of 13 bases. The CDR3 runs 14 residues. This CDR3 is CARSFSQLWTEAFF. CDR3 nucleotides: TGTGCCAGAAGCTTTAGTCAGTTGTGGACTGAAGCTTTCTTT.

J is TRBJ1-3 and V is TRBV7-2; TRBD1 matches at 8 bases. CDR1 SGHTA and CDR2 FQGNSA come from the germline V gene. The CDR3 is made up of 14 amino acids. V was clipped by 5 bases and J by 6 bases; unmatched bases: 6. CDR3 sequence (DNA): TGTGCCAGCAGCCTTGGACAGGGCTCAAACACCATATATTTT. It yields the protein CASSLGQGSNTIYF.

The rearrangement uses TRBV28 and TRBJ1-5, with D unclear. The V end lost 10 bases, the J end lost 0 bases, and 7 bases lay between the germline ends. CDR3 size: 12 residues. CDR1 MDHEN and CDR2 SYDVKM come from the germline V gene. CDR3: CANSYSNQPQHF. DNA of the CDR3: TGTGCCAACTCGTATAGCAATCAGCCCCAGCATTTT.

This sequence joins TRBV14 and TRBJ2-7; D is undetermined. CDR3 length: 13 residues. V lost 0 bases and J 10 bases, leaving 13 bases between the germline ends. The germline V gene has CDR1 SGHDN and CDR2 FVKESK. The CDR3 bases are TGTGCCAGCAGCCAAGATTGGGTAGCCCCACAGTACTTC. Amino acids: CASSQDWVAPQYF.

The chain recombines TRBV6-6 with TRBJ2-2, with TRBD1 matching over 7 bases. This CDR3 has 17 residues. V was clipped by 5 bases and J by 1 base; unmatched bases: 10. CDR1 is MNHNY and CDR2 is SVGAGI in the germline V gene (reference sequence). The CDR3, as DNA: TGTGCCAGCAGTCAATGGGGTGGGACAGAGAACACCGGGGAGCTGTTTTTT. Translating it yields CASSQWGGTENTGELFF.

The chain joins TRBV19 to TRBJ2-7; D not resolved. V was cut by 8 bases and J by 3 bases, with 8 bases left in between. CDR3 length equals 11 residues. Germline V gives CDR1 LNHDA, CDR2 SQIVND (reference sequence). The CDR3 spells CASGRVYEQYF. CDR3 coding DNA: TGTGCCAGTGGTAGGGTCTACGAGCAGTACTTC.

The sample holds one count of this clone. V usage is TRBV6-5 and J usage is TRBJ2-1; a possible D gene is TRBD1 (6 bases). V was pared by 11 bases and J by 1 base, with 9 bases between. The CDR3 covers 12 residues. CDR1 is MNHEY and CDR2 is SVGAGI in the germline V gene. This CDR3 reads CACGQSYNEQFF. The CDR3 DNA reads as TGTGCCTGCGGACAGTCCTACAATGAGCAGTTCTTC.

V gene TRBV28 combines with J gene TRBJ1-2, with D possibly being TRBD1 (5 bases). The germline gives CDR1 MDHEN, CDR2 SYDVKM. V was shortened by 7 bases and J by 4 bases, with 19 bases between the two germline ends. The CDR3 length is 15 residues. This chain's CDR3 is CASNIGGGSSYGYTF. CDR3 nucleotide sequence: TGTGCCAGCAACATAGGCGGGGGTTCATCCTATGGCTACACCTTC.

This chain links TRBV3-1 (or the pseudogene TRBV3-2) with TRBJ1-5; D not certain. The length of the CDR3 is 14 residues. From germline, CDR1 is LGHDT and CDR2 YNNKEL (reference sequence). V was trimmed by 8 bases and J by 4 bases, leaving 15 bases between them. CDR3 nucleotide sequence: TGTGCCAGCCCCCCGGAGACCCTTAATCAGCCCCAGCATTTT. Its protein product is CASPPETLNQPQHF.

This clone came up once. The V gene is TRBV14, the J gene TRBJ1-2; TRBD1 agrees at 10 bases. Per the germline V gene, CDR1 is SGHDN and CDR2 is FVKESK. The CDR3 sequence is 15 residues long. V shed 8 bases, J shed 7 bases, and the junction held 13 bases outside the gene matches. CDR3 loop: CASSPLTGGAGGYTF. CDR3 DNA: TGTGCCAGCTCTCCCCTGACAGGGGGCGCGGGTGGCTACACCTTC.